These 32 T cell receptor beta chains came from one sample sequenced in a study of blood T cell repertoires in COVID-19. Measured with immunoSEQ multiplex PCR; TCRdb has only the in-frame clones, and not every one. The repertoire holds over 200,000 clones, with 89% as singletons. The sample comprised PBMCs or T cells enriched from blood (not recorded which). The receptors come from a woman aged 30 to 39 with acute COVID-19.

Worth noting for this clone: At one boundary the junction diverges from the germline segment, which might be a read error. The V call is TRBV29-1, the J call TRBJ2-2; 8 bases are shared with TRBD1. Germline lookup yields CDR1 SQVTM and CDR2 ANQGSEA. This CDR3 contains 16 residues. The CDR3 spells CSVEETGVLNPGELFF. The CDR3 DNA follows: TGCAGCGTTGAAGAGACAGGGGTCCTGAACCCCGGGGAGCTGTTTTTT.

The rearrangement links TRBV7-9 to TRBJ2-1, with D perhaps assigned TRBD1 or TRBD2 (6 bases each). V was clipped by 5 bases and J by 7 bases, with 15 bases between them. Germline V gives CDR1 SEHNR, CDR2 FQNEAQ (reference sequence). This CDR3 has 14 amino acids. CDR3 region: CASSIGGRGNEQFF. CDR3 nucleotides: TGTGCCAGCAGCATAGGGGGGCGCGGGAATGAGCAGTTCTTC.

The rearrangement links TRBV10-2 to TRBJ2-2; TRBD2 agrees at 9 bases. After removal of 4 bases from V and 4 bases from J, the junction contained 10 bases not matched to a gene. Germline-derived CDR1 and CDR2 are WSHSY and SAAADI. CDR3 length equals 17 residues. CDR3 nucleotides: TGCGCCAGCAGTGGCCCCCGCGGGGGGGGGTTCACCGGGGAGCTGTTTTTT. Translated, it gives CASSGPRGGGFTGELFF.

The chain links TRBV25-1 to TRBJ2-5, with TRBD1 as a possible D gene (5 bases). The germline CDR1 and CDR2 sequences are MGHDK and SYGVNS. Deletions cut 2 bases from V and 5 bases from J, with 24 bases between. CDR3 length: 18 amino acids. The CDR3 here is CASSEPPLRARVGETQYF. The CDR3, as DNA: TGTGCCAGCAGTGAACCCCCCCTCCGGGCCAGGGTGGGTGAGACCCAGTACTTC.

The chain is built from TRBV19 and TRBJ1-2; TRBD1 agrees at 10 bases. The J segment lost 2 bases and the V segment lost 3 bases, leaving 3 bases of the junction unmatched. CDR1 LNHDA and CDR2 SQIVND come from the germline V gene (reference sequence). CDR3 size: 15 residues. The CDR3 reads CASSITTGGNYGYTF. The DNA of the CDR3 is TGTGCCAGTAGTATCACGACAGGGGGCAACTATGGCTACACCTTC.

This clone appeared a single time. The chain carries TRBV7-9 and TRBJ1-1; no reliable D call. Germline CDR1 reads SEHNR; CDR2 reads FQNEAQ (reference sequence). The V and J ends lost 4 bases and 3 bases respectively, with 9 bases between them. There are 13 residues in the CDR3. CDR3 in amino acids: CASSSDTYTEAFF. The CDR3 DNA sequence: TGTGCCAGCAGCTCCGACACCTACACTGAAGCTTTCTTT.

The gene calls are TRBV6-1 and TRBJ2-2; the D gene is possibly TRBD2 (5 bases). CDR1 and CDR2 (germline): MNHNS, SASEGT. Trimming removed 3 bases at V and 6 bases at J, with 14 bases between. The CDR3 contains 15 residues. CDR3 region: CASSDYRSGAGELFF. The CDR3 DNA reads as TGTGCCAGCAGTGATTACAGAAGCGGAGCCGGGGAGCTGTTTTTT.

The V call is TRBV5-6, the J call TRBJ2-2; no clear D. Germline loops: CDR1 SGHDT, CDR2 YYEEEE. V shed 4 bases and J shed 0 bases, with 10 bases lying between them. The CDR3 is 15 amino acids. DNA of the CDR3: TGTGCCAGCAGCCCCTCGGTAACGAACACCGGGGAGCTGTTTTTT. Protein: CASSPSVTNTGELFF.

The V gene is TRBV19, the J gene TRBJ2-1; maybe TRBD1 (6 bases). Germline V CDR1 and CDR2: LNHDA, SQIVND (reference sequence). The CDR3 contains 14 residues. V shed 0 bases and J shed 10 bases, with 13 bases lying between them. The CDR3 coding sequence is TGTGCCAGTAGTATAGAATATACCGGGACAGAGCAGTTCTTC. Encoded protein: CASSIEYTGTEQFF. Together with reference TRBV19 and TRBJ2-1, the CDR3 gives the full variable domain: DGGITQSPKYLFRKEGQNVTLSCEQNLNHDAMYWYRQDPGQGLRLIYYSQIVNDFQKGDIAEGYSVSREKKESFPLTVTSAQKNPTAFYLCASSIEYTGTEQFFGPGTRLTVL.

V is TRBV2 and J is TRBJ1-5; 9 nucleotides line up with TRBD1. The CDR3 has 14 amino acids. Trimming removed 7 bases from V and 5 bases from J; junction bases left unmatched: 6. Germline CDR1 SNHLY, CDR2 FYNNEI. CDR3: CASKRQGEYQPQHF. The DNA for the CDR3 is TGTGCCAGCAAGCGACAGGGGGAGTATCAGCCCCAGCATTTT.

The chain links TRBV19 to TRBJ1-1, with 7 bases that match TRBD1. The CDR3 is made up of 14 amino acids. V shed 7 bases and J 2 bases; nucleotides not matched to a gene: 7. CDR1 LNHDA and CDR2 SQIVND come from the germline V gene (reference sequence). The CDR3 DNA reads TGTGCCAGTAACGAAAGGGGGCTTAACACTGAAGCTTTCTTT. It encodes CASNERGLNTEAFF.

V is TRBV12-3 or TRBV12-4 and J is TRBJ1-6, with a possible D match to TRBD1 (5 bases). Trimming left V 5 bases short and J 8 bases short, with 10 bases between. This CDR3 has 13 residues. The CDR3 coding sequence is TGTGCCAGCAGTCCCGACAGCTATTCACCCCTCCACTTT. It translates to CASSPDSYSPLHF.

J is TRBJ1-5 and V is TRBV18; TRBD1 matches at 7 bases. Unmatched junction bases numbered 6, after V lost 4 bases and J lost 6 bases. This CDR3 comprises 14 residues. CDR1 is KGHSH and CDR2 is LQKENI in the germline V gene. Here the CDR3 reads CASSLGQEFQPQHF. In nucleotides, the CDR3 is TGTGCCAGCTCACTCGGACAGGAGTTTCAGCCCCAGCATTTT.

This rearrangement joins TRBV5-6 to TRBJ1-3, with a tentative D call TRBD1 (5 bases). Trimming pared 4 bases from V and 1 base from J, leaving 12 bases between. Per the germline V gene, CDR1 is SGHDT and CDR2 is YYEEEE. The CDR3 sequence is 15 residues long. In DNA form, the CDR3 reads TGTGCCAGCAGCCGACCCGACAGATCTGGAAACACCATATATTTT. Translated: CASSRPDRSGNTIYF. The full variable domain, its missing parts supplied by reference TRBV5-6 and TRBJ1-3, is DAGVTQSPTHLIKTRGQQVTLRCSPKSGHDTVSWYQQALGQGPQFIFQYYEEEERQRGNFPDRFSGHQFPNYSSELNVNALLLGDSALYLCASSRPDRSGNTIYFGEGSWLTVV.

This chain joins TRBV12-5 and TRBJ1-1; tentatively, D is TRBD1 (5 bases). V lost 1 base and J lost 6, with 9 bases in between. Germline V gene data show CDR1 as LGHNT and CDR2 as FRNRAP. This CDR3 is built from 13 residues. CDR3 residues: CASGLAGGPEAFF. The DNA of the CDR3 is TGTGCTAGTGGTTTGGCGGGGGGACCTGAAGCTTTCTTT.

This chain links TRBV7-9 with TRBJ1-2; no reliable D call. V lost 6 bases, J lost 7 bases, and 15 bases lay in between. Germline lookup yields CDR1 SEHNR and CDR2 FQNEAQ (reference sequence). The CDR3 is 13 amino acids. In nucleotides, the CDR3 is TGTGCCAGCAGTCCCTCGGTCGGAGCTGGCTACACCTTC. Protein: CASSPSVGAGYTF. The variable domain in full, completed from reference TRBV7-9 and TRBJ1-2, reads DTGVSQNPRHKITKRGQNVTFRCDPISEHNRLYWYRQTLGQGPEFLTYFQNEAQLEKSRLLSDRFSAERPKGSFSTLEIQRTEQGDSAMYLCASSPSVGAGYTFGSGTRLTVV.

With regard to this clone: Other nucleotide sequences in the sample specify the same CDR3. This chain links TRBV27 with TRBJ2-7; perhaps TRBD1 as D (5 bases). Germline CDR1 is MNHEY and CDR2 is SMNVEV (reference sequence). Trimming shortened V by 0 bases and J by 3 bases, and 6 bases separated the two germline ends. The CDR3 is 13 residues long. CDR3 DNA: TGTGCCAGCAGTTTATCCAGGGTCTACGAGCAGTACTTC. Translation: CASSLSRVYEQYF.

J is TRBJ2-5 and V is TRBV11-3; 12 bases fit TRBD2. V gave up 5 bases and J gave up 4 bases; unmatched junction bases: 8. There are 16 residues in the CDR3. The V gene's germline CDR1 is SGHNT and CDR2 YENEEA. This chain's CDR3 is CASSPGLAGPVETQYF. DNA of the CDR3: TGTGCCAGCAGCCCAGGACTAGCGGGGCCGGTAGAGACCCAGTACTTC.

The rearrangement joins TRBV10-1 to TRBJ2-5, with 7 positions matching TRBD2. CDR3 length: 14 amino acids. In germline, CDR1 is WNHNN, CDR2 SYGVQD (reference sequence). The junction had 6 bases not matched to a gene; V was cut back by 1 base and J by 7 bases. The CDR3 DNA follows: TGCGCCAGCAGTGAGTTTGGGACGGGGGGGACCCAGTACTTC. Translated: CASSEFGTGGTQYF.

The chain couples TRBV9 to TRBJ2-7; 9 bases fit TRBD1. The CDR3 length is 15 residues. Trimming at V came to 3 bases and at J to 4 bases, leaving 8 bases not matched to a gene. CDR1 and CDR2 from the germline V gene are SGDLS and YYNGEE. CDR3 region: CASSASPGQGYEQYF. The CDR3, as DNA: TGTGCCAGCAGCGCCTCTCCGGGACAGGGTTACGAGCAGTACTTC.

The rearrangement links TRBV28 to TRBJ1-1, with 7 bases that match TRBD1. The CDR3 has 15 amino acids. CDR1 and CDR2 (germline): MDHEN, SYDVKM. The ends lost 7 bases at V and 0 bases at J; junction bases unmatched: 8. CDR3 amino acids: CASKKGAPLNTEAFF. The CDR3 bases are TGTGCCAGCAAGAAGGGGGCCCCTCTGAACACTGAAGCTTTCTTT.

This clone was seen a single time. The chain joins TRBV20-1 to TRBJ1-5; possible D gene TRBD1, 6 bases. The V gene lost 3 bases and the J gene lost 0 bases, with 18 bases spanning the gap. Germline CDR1 reads DFQATT; CDR2 reads SNEGSKA (reference sequence). This CDR3 spans 17 amino acids. CDR3 sequence (DNA): TGCAGTGCTAGTGCTCCGACAGGACAGAATAGCAATCAGCCCCAGCATTTT. Protein sequence: CSASAPTGQNSNQPQHF.

The rearrangement joins TRBV5-5 to TRBJ1-1, with 8 bases lining up with TRBD1. CDR1 is SGHKS and CDR2 is YYEKEE in the germline V gene (reference sequence). The CDR3 extends over 17 amino acids. Trimming at V came to 4 bases and at J to 0 bases, leaving 11 bases not matched to a gene. The CDR3 loop is CASSPDRGWVMNTEAFF. In DNA form, the CDR3 reads TGTGCCAGCAGCCCCGACAGGGGTTGGGTCATGAACACTGAAGCTTTCTTT.

The chain has TRBV3-1 (or the pseudogene TRBV3-2) and TRBJ1-1, with D tentatively TRBD1 (6 bases). V lost 5 bases to trimming and J lost 6 bases, with 16 bases between them. The length of the CDR3 is 14 residues. Germline V gene lookup returns CDR1 LGHDT and CDR2 YNNKEL (reference sequence). The CDR3 sequence is CASSGGGGLPEAFF. The CDR3 DNA sequence: TGTGCCAGCAGCGGGGGGGGCGGACTACCTGAAGCTTTCTTT.

The chain uses TRBV24-1 and TRBJ1-1, with a possible D match to TRBD1 (6 bases). With 5 bases removed from V and 6 bases from J, the gap between germline ends came to 15 bases. CDR1 is KGHDR and CDR2 is SFDVKD in the germline V gene. The CDR3 contains 14 residues. CDR3 in amino acids: CATSGRGLGAEAFF. The DNA for the CDR3 is TGTGCCACCAGTGGGCGGGGGCTTGGCGCTGAAGCTTTCTTT.

This clone was seen once. At the DNA level, this CDR3 is encoded by other sequences in the same sample as well. This chain joins TRBV5-4 and TRBJ1-2; no reliable D call. The V end was cut by 0 bases, the J end by 8 bases, with 8 bases between. The CDR3 has 12 residues. Germline-derived CDR1 and CDR2 are SGHNT and YYREEE (reference sequence). The CDR3 coding sequence is TGTGCCAGCAGCTTGGACGGGGTCGGCTACACCTTC. This sequence encodes CASSLDGVGYTF.

This chain links TRBV29-1 with TRBJ1-1, with 8 bases aligning to TRBD1. The CDR3 loop spans 13 amino acids. The ends lost 5 bases at V and 1 base at J; junction bases unmatched: 3. The germline V gene encodes CDR1 SQVTM and CDR2 ANQGSEA. In DNA, the CDR3 is TGCAGCGTTAACAGGGGGGGGAACACTGAAGCTTTCTTT. It translates to CSVNRGGNTEAFF.

The V and J genes are TRBV6-2 or TRBV6-3 and TRBJ2-7; D remains ambiguous. CDR3 length: 12 residues. Germline lookup yields CDR1 MNHEY and CDR2 SVGEGT. V was cut by 2 bases and J by 4 bases, with 6 bases left in between. The chain's CDR3 is CASSYREYEQYF. The CDR3 coding sequence is TGTGCCAGCAGTTACAGAGAGTACGAGCAGTACTTC.

The rearrangement uses TRBV7-2 and TRBJ2-1; no reliable D call. CDR1 is SGHTA and CDR2 is FQGNSA in the germline V gene. V lost 1 base to trimming and J lost 0 bases, with 10 bases between them. The length of the CDR3 is 16 residues. This chain's CDR3 is CASSLVIPSSYNEQFF. CDR3 bases: TGTGCCAGCAGCTTAGTGATTCCTAGCTCCTACAATGAGCAGTTCTTC.

This clone was observed a few times. The V call is TRBV6-5, the J call TRBJ2-1, with D unresolved. Germline V gene lookup returns CDR1 MNHEY and CDR2 SVGAGI. The CDR3 is 13 residues long. Trimming took 7 bases from V and 1 from J, leaving 8 bases between them. DNA for the CDR3: TGTGCCAGCAAATTGACTTCCTACAATGAGCAGTTCTTC. Protein sequence: CASKLTSYNEQFF.

The rearrangement uses TRBV2 and TRBJ1-2; 7 bases are a match to TRBD1. The CDR3 runs to 13 residues. After removal of 5 bases from V and 3 bases from J, the junction contained 3 bases not matched to a gene. Germline CDR1 SNHLY, CDR2 FYNNEI. The CDR3 sequence: CASSPQGDYGYTF. DNA of the CDR3: TGTGCCAGCAGTCCTCAGGGGGACTATGGCTACACCTTC.

This sequence joins TRBV21-1 and TRBJ2-3; the table names TRBD2, a call not compared with the DNA. TRBV21-1 is a listed pseudogene. The CDR3 covers 19 residues. The DNA for the CDR3 is TGTGCCAGCAGCCCGCGTTCCCGACTAGCGGGGGGGCCGGGAGATACGCAGTATTTT. Translated, it gives CASSPRSRLAGGPGDTQYF.